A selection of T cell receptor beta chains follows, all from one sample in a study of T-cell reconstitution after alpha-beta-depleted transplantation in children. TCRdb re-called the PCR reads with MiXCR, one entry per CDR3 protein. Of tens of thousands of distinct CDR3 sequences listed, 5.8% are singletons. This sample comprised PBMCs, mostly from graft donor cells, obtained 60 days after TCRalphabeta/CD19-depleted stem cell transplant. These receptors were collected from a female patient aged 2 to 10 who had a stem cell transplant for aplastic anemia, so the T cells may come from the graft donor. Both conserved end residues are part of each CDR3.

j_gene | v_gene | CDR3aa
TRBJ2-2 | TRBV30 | CARAIRPGANTGELFF
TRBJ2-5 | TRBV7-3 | CASSSTGDSGSRETQYF
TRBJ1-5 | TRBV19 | CATSLGDNYQPQHF
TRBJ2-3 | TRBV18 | CASSPRTDTQYF
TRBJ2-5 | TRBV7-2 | CASSPRGPYATGTQYF
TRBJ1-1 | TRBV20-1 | CSAPPRTEAFF
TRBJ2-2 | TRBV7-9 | CASGEGGELFF
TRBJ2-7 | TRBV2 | CASSATAYEQYF
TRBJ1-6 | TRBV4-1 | CASSQESGSFSPLHF
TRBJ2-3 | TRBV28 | CASSLPGLAETDTQYF
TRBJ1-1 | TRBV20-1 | CSARVQSTEAFF
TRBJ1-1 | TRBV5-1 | CASSPQGVNTEAFF
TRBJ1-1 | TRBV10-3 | CAISAVRQGSTEAFF
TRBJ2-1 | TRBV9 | CASSVEGGKEQFF
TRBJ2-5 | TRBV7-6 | CASRLPRVEQETQYF
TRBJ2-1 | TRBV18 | CASSRGIAGGDEQFF
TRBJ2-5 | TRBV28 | CASNRGDQETQYF
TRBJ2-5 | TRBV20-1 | CSALTGWGETQYF
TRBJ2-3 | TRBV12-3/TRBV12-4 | CASRFSGGTDTQYF
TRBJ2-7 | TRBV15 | CATSGLLGEVSYEQYF
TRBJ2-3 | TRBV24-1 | CATSEAGTGRLNTQYF
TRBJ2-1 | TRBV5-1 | CASSLAPKGSYNEQFF
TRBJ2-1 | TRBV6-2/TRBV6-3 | CASSQTTSGGPYNEQFF
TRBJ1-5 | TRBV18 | CASSPMTGNQPQHF
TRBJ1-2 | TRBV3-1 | CASSPTEAYGYTF
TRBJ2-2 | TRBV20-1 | CSAAGQGAIGELFF
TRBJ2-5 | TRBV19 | CASSIQAPWGGIGETQYF
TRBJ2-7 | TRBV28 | CASSSGTGYYEQYF
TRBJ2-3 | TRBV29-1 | CSALQGGSSTDTQYF
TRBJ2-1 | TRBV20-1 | CSAPRREASSYNEQFF
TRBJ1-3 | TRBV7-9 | CASSLSGRNTIYF
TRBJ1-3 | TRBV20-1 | CSASYRGVGGNTIYF
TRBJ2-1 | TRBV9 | CASSVTGTQGYNEQFF
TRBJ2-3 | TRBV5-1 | CASSFFSGRTDTQYF
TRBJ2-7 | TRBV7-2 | CASSPGGAGGFYEQYF
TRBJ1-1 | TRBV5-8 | CASSLPGLNTEAFF
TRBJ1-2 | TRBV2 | CASSESINRVGGYTF
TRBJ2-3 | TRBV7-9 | CASSLTSGRPTDTQYF
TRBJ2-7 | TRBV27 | CASSFGLPGTGNYEQYF
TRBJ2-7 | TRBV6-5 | CASSYSGLAGLYEQYF
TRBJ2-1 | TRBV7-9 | CASSLLAGVNEQFF
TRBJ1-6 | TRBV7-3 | CASSPLVTGDNSPLHF
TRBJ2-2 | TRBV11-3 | CASSFGGTTGELFF
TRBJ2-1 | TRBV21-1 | CASSKLTSGRSYEQFF